Below are 31 T cell receptor beta chains sequenced from a single sample in a study of cytomegalovirus exposure and HLA in healthy donors. Vbeta (60) and Jbeta (13) primers were used in the PCR. This table comes from immunoSEQ multiplex PCR, and its TCRdb copy is limited to in-frame clones, with some not included. The sample lists 120,000 or so clones, roughly 80% occurring once. The sequenced sample consisted of PBMCs. Every receptor here comes from a man younger than 45 in good health and CMV-seronegative.

The rearrangement links TRBV9 to TRBJ1-1; TRBD1 might be the D (5 bases). V was clipped by 2 bases and J by 4 bases, with 12 bases between them. The CDR3 runs to 14 residues. Germline V gives CDR1 SGDLS, CDR2 YYNGEE. CDR3 sequence: CASSVWGDTTEAFF. DNA for the CDR3: TGTGCCAGCAGCGTGTGGGGGGATACCACTGAAGCTTTCTTT.

This rearrangement joins TRBV7-7 to TRBJ1-5, with 9 bases lining up with TRBD1. Trimming at V came to 5 bases and at J to 3 bases, leaving 14 bases not matched to a gene. This CDR3 has 18 amino acids. The V gene's germline CDR1 is SSHAT and CDR2 FNYEAQ (reference sequence). CDR3 protein: CASSTSRTGAESNQPQHF. The CDR3 DNA reads as TGTGCCAGCAGCACTAGCCGGACAGGGGCTGAATCCAATCAGCCCCAGCATTTT.

J is TRBJ2-7 and V is TRBV19, with D possibly matching TRBD2 (5 bases). The V gene's germline CDR1 is LNHDA and CDR2 SQIVND (reference sequence). Trimming left V 2 bases short and J 2 bases short, with 13 bases between. The CDR3 is 15 residues long. CDR3 region: CASSIRSGTPYEQYF. The DNA for the CDR3 is TGTGCCAGTAGTATACGGTCGGGAACTCCCTACGAGCAGTACTTC.

V and J are TRBV7-9 and TRBJ1-2; D is unclear. The V gene lost 0 bases and the J gene lost 7 bases, with 12 bases spanning the gap. Germline V gene lookup returns CDR1 SEHNR and CDR2 FQNEAQ (reference sequence). The CDR3 covers 14 residues. CDR3 bases: TGTGCCAGCAGCTTAGCCGGGTGGTCGGGTGGCTACACCTTC. Translated: CASSLAGWSGGYTF.

The chain links TRBV9 to TRBJ2-5; 7 positions match TRBD1. The DNA matches TRBJ2-7 better at its end, which makes the J call doubtful. The germline V gene has CDR1 SGDLS and CDR2 YYNGEE. The CDR3 totals 14 residues. The CDR3 sequence: CASSVEQGSYEQYF. The CDR3 DNA reads TGTGCCAGCAGCGTAGAACAGGGGTCCTACGAGCAGTACTTC.

The chain joins TRBV6-5 to TRBJ1-2; 7 nucleotides line up with TRBD1. The germline V gene has CDR1 MNHEY and CDR2 SVGAGI. CDR3 size: 13 residues. The V and J ends lost 2 bases and 6 bases, in that order; junction bases with no gene match: 3. CDR3 sequence: CASSYAGGHGYTF. The CDR3 DNA follows: TGTGCCAGCAGTTACGCAGGGGGTCATGGCTACACCTTC.

The CDR3 region is CASSLPTDTQYF. The CDR3 DNA is TGTGCCAGCAGTCTCCCCACAGATACGCAGTATTTT. The chain couples TRBV6-1 to TRBJ2-3; D not certain. From germline, CDR1 is MNHNS and CDR2 SASEGT. Trimming removed 5 bases at V and 2 bases at J, with 5 bases between. The CDR3 is 12 amino acids.

The V call is TRBV7-9, the J call TRBJ2-1; TRBD1 matches 12 bases. CDR1 and CDR2 (germline): SEHNR, FQNEAQ (reference sequence). After removal of 5 bases from V and 8 bases from J, the junction contained 13 bases not matched to a gene. The CDR3 is 17 residues long. CDR3: CASSGAGRGQGAYEQFF. The CDR3, as DNA: TGTGCCAGCAGCGGTGCCGGTCGGGGACAGGGGGCATATGAGCAGTTCTTC. Variable domain in full (rest from reference TRBV7-9 and TRBJ2-1): DTGVSQNPRHKITKRGQNVTFRCDPISEHNRLYWYRQTLGQGPEFLTYFQNEAQLEKSRLLSDRFSAERPKGSFSTLEIQRTEQGDSAMYLCASSGAGRGQGAYEQFFGPGTRLTVL.

The gene calls are TRBV6-6 and TRBJ2-1, with a tentative D call TRBD1 (6 bases). This CDR3 region has 15 residues. The germline V and J ends were trimmed by 5 bases and 2 bases, with 13 bases remaining between them. In germline, CDR1 is MNHNY, CDR2 SVGAGI (reference sequence). The CDR3 loop reads CASSLTSGAYNEQFF. The CDR3 DNA sequence: TGTGCCAGCAGTCTGACCTCAGGGGCCTACAATGAGCAGTTCTTC.

This clone was picked up one time. J is TRBJ1-5 and V is TRBV6-5; D is perhaps TRBD1 (5 bases). This CDR3 comprises 15 residues. V was trimmed by 0 bases and J by 6 bases, leaving 12 bases between them. Germline V CDR1 and CDR2: MNHEY, SVGAGI. As DNA, the CDR3 is TGTGCCAGCAGTTACTCAGGAGGGGTGGGTCAGCCCCAGCATTTT. As protein: CASSYSGGVGQPQHF.

The chain joins TRBV27 to TRBJ1-5, with D uncertain. V was trimmed by 5 bases and J by 4 bases, leaving 6 bases between them. The CDR3 totals 12 residues. CDR1 and CDR2 (germline): MNHEY, SMNVEV (reference sequence). The CDR3 region has the DNA TGTGCCAGCAGTCACGGGAATCAGCCCCAGCATTTT. It specifies CASSHGNQPQHF.

This clone was recorded once. The chain employs TRBV19 and TRBJ2-7; perhaps TRBD2 as D (5 bases). Per the germline V gene, CDR1 is LNHDA and CDR2 is SQIVND (reference sequence). The CDR3 runs to 13 residues. The V end lost 4 bases, the J end lost 6 bases, and 13 bases lay between the germline ends. The CDR3 DNA sequence: TGTGCCAGTAGTAGGCGGGCAGAGCCCGAGCAGTACTTC. Amino acid sequence: CASSRRAEPEQYF.

The chain joins TRBV7-8 to TRBJ1-1; 10 bases are shared with TRBD1. Germline CDR1 SGHVS, CDR2 FQNEAQ. V gave up 4 bases and J gave up 2 bases; unmatched junction bases: 10. This CDR3 contains 17 residues. The CDR3 loop reads CASSSSDRGLSNTEAFF. The CDR3 DNA sequence: TGTGCCAGCAGCTCTTCCGACAGGGGGCTCTCCAACACTGAAGCTTTCTTT.

The chain carries TRBV10-2 and TRBJ2-5, with 9 bases lining up with TRBD2. V trimming: 4 bases; J trimming: 5 bases; junction bases outside the gene matches: 8. The CDR3 sequence is 15 residues long. CDR1 WSHSY and CDR2 SAAADI come from the germline V gene. CDR3: CASSGLAVGTETQYF. The CDR3 DNA sequence: TGCGCCAGCAGTGGACTAGCGGTGGGGACGGAGACCCAGTACTTC.

J is TRBJ2-1 and V is TRBV5-1; D may be TRBD2 (6 bases). Trimming left V 1 base short and J 9 bases short, with 17 bases between. CDR3 length equals 15 residues. From germline, CDR1 is SGHRS and CDR2 YFSETQ. In nucleotides, the CDR3 is TGCGCCAGCAGCTTGCGGGAGCCCGCGAACGTTGAGCAGTTCTTC. Encoded protein: CASSLREPANVEQFF.

The rearrangement uses TRBV28 and TRBJ2-3; 8 bases agree with TRBD2. This CDR3 contains 16 residues. The V gene's germline CDR1 is MDHEN and CDR2 SYDVKM. The V gene end was trimmed by 3 bases and the J gene end by 2 bases; junction bases not matched to a gene: 7. The CDR3 loop is CASSFGGDFPTDTQYF. For the CDR3, the DNA is TGTGCCAGCAGTTTCGGGGGGGACTTCCCCACAGATACGCAGTATTTT. Combining the CDR3 with reference TRBV28 and TRBJ2-3 gives the whole variable domain DVKVTQSSRYLVKRTGEKVFLECVQDMDHENMFWYRQDPGLGLRLIYFSYDVKMKEKGDIPEGYSVSREKKERFSLILESASTNQTSMYLCASSFGGDFPTDTQYFGPGTRLTVL.

The genes are TRBV6-6 and TRBJ2-7, with unresolved D. Trimming left V 5 bases short and J 0 bases short, with 5 bases between. Germline CDR1 is MNHNY and CDR2 is SVGAGI (reference sequence). This CDR3 spans 12 amino acids. CDR3 region: CASSPYSYEQYF. CDR3 in DNA: TGTGCCAGCAGTCCTTACTCCTACGAGCAGTACTTC.

The CDR3 sequence: CASSSQGARYGYTF. CDR3 in DNA: TGTGCCAGCAGTTCCCAGGGGGCTCGATATGGCTACACCTTC. The chain links TRBV6-6 to TRBJ1-2, with 8 bases fitting TRBD1. The CDR3 is made up of 14 amino acids. V shed 4 bases and J 5 bases; nucleotides not matched to a gene: 6. Germline V CDR1 and CDR2: MNHNY, SVGAGI (reference sequence).

The rearrangement uses TRBV6-5 and TRBJ2-7, with 8 bases aligning to TRBD1. Germline CDR1 is MNHEY and CDR2 is SVGAGI. CDR3 length: 14 amino acids. Unmatched junction bases numbered 6, after V lost 5 bases and J lost 3 bases. CDR3 protein: CASSPDREIYEQYF. The CDR3, as DNA: TGTGCCAGCAGTCCGGACAGGGAGATCTACGAGCAGTACTTC.

The rearrangement links TRBV5-1 to TRBJ1-1, with a weak D call TRBD1 (5 bases). CDR3 length: 14 amino acids. Trimming cost V 6 bases and J 4 bases, with 16 bases left between them. Germline CDR1 reads SGHRS; CDR2 reads YFSETQ. The CDR3: CASTDWGRSTEAFF. The CDR3 nucleotides read TGCGCCAGCACCGATTGGGGGAGGAGCACTGAAGCTTTCTTT.

The J gene is TRBJ2-7, the V gene TRBV7-8, with D maybe TRBD1 (6 bases). This CDR3 is 14 amino acids long. Trimming pared 5 bases from V and 1 base from J, leaving 12 bases between. CDR1 and CDR2 (germline): SGHVS, FQNEAQ. The CDR3 spells CASSRDGQSYEQYF. The CDR3, as DNA: TGTGCCAGCAGCCGTGACGGACAGTCCTACGAGCAGTACTTC.

V and J are TRBV4-2 and TRBJ2-5; 9 nucleotides line up with TRBD2. Losses at the gene ends were 0 bases for V and 6 bases for J; bases not matched to a gene: 8. The CDR3 loop spans 16 amino acids. Per the germline V gene, CDR1 is LGHNA and CDR2 is YNFKEQ. The CDR3 sequence: CASSQEGGGAGKTQYF. As DNA, the CDR3 is TGTGCCAGCAGCCAAGAGGGCGGGGGGGCGGGAAAGACCCAGTACTTC.

The chain is built from TRBV19 and TRBJ1-2; D remains unclear. V gave up 8 bases and J gave up 4 bases, with 11 bases separating them. The length of the CDR3 is 12 residues. Germline values: CDR1 LNHDA, CDR2 SQIVND (reference sequence). In DNA, the CDR3 is TGTGCCAGTGAGGCACGGCTCTATGGCTACACCTTC. It is translated as CASEARLYGYTF.

This rearrangement joins TRBV7-8 to TRBJ2-7, with a tentative D call TRBD1 (6 bases). Germline lookup yields CDR1 SGHVS and CDR2 FQNEAQ. This CDR3 contains 15 residues. Trimming removed 3 bases from V and 3 bases from J, with 15 bases in between. Here the CDR3 reads CASSFPPQGFYEQYF. Here the CDR3 DNA reads TGTGCCAGCAGCTTTCCTCCCCAGGGGTTCTACGAGCAGTACTTC. Together with reference TRBV7-8 and TRBJ2-7, the CDR3 gives the full variable domain: GAGVSQSPRYKVAKRGQDVALRCDPISGHVSLFWYQQALGQGPEFLTYFQNEAQLDKSGLPSDRFFAERPEGSVSTLKIQRTQQEDSAVYLCASSFPPQGFYEQYFGPGTRLTVT.

V is TRBV27 and J is TRBJ1-5; TRBD1 is a possible D gene (5 bases). In germline, CDR1 is MNHEY, CDR2 SMNVEV (reference sequence). This CDR3 is built from 15 residues. Trimming removed 6 bases from V and 1 base from J, with 13 bases in between. The CDR3: CASSLGRGSNQPQHF. The CDR3 nucleotides read TGTGCCAGCAGCTTGGGGAGGGGAAGCAATCAGCCCCAGCATTTT.

This clone showed up just a few times. The V and J genes are TRBV9 and TRBJ1-1; no reliable D call. V dropped 7 bases and J dropped 4 bases, with 8 bases sitting between them. Looked up from germline, CDR1 is SGDLS and CDR2 is YYNGEE. This CDR3 region has 11 residues. DNA for the CDR3: TGTGCCAGCGCTATTGGCACTGAAGCTTTCTTT. Amino acids: CASAIGTEAFF.

The chain uses TRBV7-9 and TRBJ1-5, with 8 nucleotides matching TRBD1. The germline V gene has CDR1 SEHNR and CDR2 FQNEAQ (reference sequence). CDR3 size: 14 residues. Losses at the gene ends were 0 bases for V and 6 bases for J; bases not matched to a gene: 1. CDR3 region: CASSLATGGQPQHF. The CDR3 DNA sequence: TGTGCCAGCAGCTTAGCTACAGGGGGTCAGCCCCAGCATTTT.

The chain joins TRBV30 to TRBJ1-4, with D unresolved. From germline, CDR1 is GTSNPN and CDR2 SVGIG (reference sequence). This CDR3 has 14 amino acids. The V end lost 2 bases, the J end lost 1 base, and 8 bases lay between the germline ends. The CDR3 DNA is TGTGCCTGGAGTAATCGGGGAACTAATGAAAAACTGTTTTTT. Amino acids: CAWSNRGTNEKLFF.

This chain links TRBV18 with TRBJ1-5; 12 bases align to TRBD1. Looked up from germline, CDR1 is KGHSH and CDR2 is LQKENI. V lost 5 bases and J lost 7; bases outside the gene matches: 6. This CDR3 contains 15 residues. The CDR3 region is CASSSGTGGRQPQHF. CDR3 nucleotide sequence: TGTGCCAGCTCATCCGGGACAGGGGGCAGGCAGCCCCAGCATTTT.

This clone was seen a single time. V usage is TRBV7-9 and J usage is TRBJ2-1; tentatively, D is TRBD2 (7 bases). The CDR3 contains 17 residues. Trimming took 5 bases from V and 0 from J, leaving 17 bases between them. Germline CDR1 SEHNR, CDR2 FQNEAQ (reference sequence). This CDR3 is CASSALGGVSSYNEQFF. CDR3 bases: TGTGCCAGCAGCGCGCTAGGGGGGGTTAGCTCCTACAATGAGCAGTTCTTC.

The J gene is TRBJ1-5, the V gene TRBV28; the match to TRBD1 covers 8 bases. The germline V gene encodes CDR1 MDHEN and CDR2 SYDVKM. The CDR3 is made up of 14 amino acids. V lost 2 bases, J lost 6 bases, and 3 bases stayed unmatched. CDR3 sequence: CASSLRDRSQPQHF. In nucleotides, the CDR3 is TGTGCCAGCAGTTTAAGGGACAGGAGTCAGCCCCAGCATTTT.